Following are 21 T cell receptor beta chains from one sample sequenced in a study of blood T cell repertoires in COVID-19. Using immunoSEQ multiplex PCR, the repertoire was profiled, and TCRdb retains in-frame clones only, with some absent. The sample holds about 200,000 clones, 85% seen once. The sequenced sample consisted of PBMCs or T cells enriched from blood (not recorded which). All receptors derive from a man between 40 and 49 years old who had recovered from COVID-19.

The chain carries TRBV28 and TRBJ2-3; D not certain. The CDR3 loop spans 11 amino acids. Trimming took 6 bases from V and 4 from J, leaving 5 bases between them. CDR1 MDHEN and CDR2 SYDVKM come from the germline V gene. CDR3 DNA sequence: TGTGCCAGCAGCGTTTCAGATACGCAGTATTTT. This sequence encodes CASSVSDTQYF.

The rearrangement uses TRBV9 and TRBJ2-3; D is possibly TRBD2 (6 bases). The CDR3 contains 15 residues. Germline CDR1 is SGDLS and CDR2 is YYNGEE. V dropped 4 bases and J dropped 2 bases, with 14 bases sitting between them. The CDR3 region has the DNA TGTGCCAGCAGCCCTGGGACTGAATACACAGATACGCAGTATTTT. Residues: CASSPGTEYTDTQYF. Complete variable domain (other parts from reference TRBV9 and TRBJ2-3): DSGVTQTPKHLITATGQRVTLRCSPRSGDLSVYWYQQSLDQGLQFLIQYYNGEERAKGNILERFSAQQFPDLHSELNLSSLELGDSALYFCASSPGTEYTDTQYFGPGTRLTVL.

The chain uses TRBV7-6 and TRBJ2-1, with 7 bases matching TRBD2. Germline-derived CDR1 and CDR2 are SGHVS and FNYEAQ. Germline trimming cut 1 base from V and 4 bases from J; bases unmatched to any gene: 4. This CDR3 has 15 amino acids. This CDR3 is CASSLEGGKYNEQFF. The DNA of the CDR3 is TGTGCCAGCAGCTTAGAGGGAGGGAAATACAATGAGCAGTTCTTC.

The rearrangement links TRBV9 to TRBJ2-5; no definite D call. Trimming stripped 4 bases from V and 12 bases from J, with 10 bases between. Looked up from germline, CDR1 is SGDLS and CDR2 is YYNGEE. This CDR3 has 10 residues. The CDR3 is CASSHDSKYF. CDR3 nucleotides: TGTGCCAGCAGCCATGATAGTAAGTACTTC.

V is TRBV6-5 and J is TRBJ1-2; TRBD1 might be the D (6 bases). CDR1 and CDR2 from the germline V gene are MNHEY and SVGAGI. Deletions cut 7 bases from V and 8 bases from J, with 17 bases between. This CDR3 comprises 13 residues. The CDR3 region has the DNA TGTGCCAGCAAAACAGGGCGAAGAGGCGGCTACACCTTC. Amino acid sequence: CASKTGRRGGYTF.

The chain links TRBV19 to TRBJ1-6, with D possibly TRBD1 on 5 matching bases. Germline V lookup: CDR1 LNHDA, CDR2 SQIVND (reference sequence). V was shortened by 3 bases and J by 7 bases, with 10 bases between the two germline ends. CDR3 length equals 14 residues. CDR3 coding DNA: TGTGCCAGTAGTATCAAGGGGATGAATTCACCCCTCCACTTT. It codes for CASSIKGMNSPLHF.

This rearrangement joins TRBV6-5 to TRBJ2-1; D unclear. The CDR3 is 14 residues long. Germline V gene data show CDR1 as MNHEY and CDR2 as SVGAGI. The ends were cut back, 6 bases at V and 5 bases at J, with 14 bases in the middle. The DNA of the CDR3 is TGTGCCAGCAGAGTTGAGCCGTTCCACAATGAGCAGTTCTTC. Encoded protein: CASRVEPFHNEQFF.

Only one count was recorded for this clone. V gene TRBV15 combines with J gene TRBJ2-7, with 10 bases that match TRBD2. V lost 0 bases to trimming and J lost 3 bases; unmatched junction nucleotides: 8. Per germline, CDR1 LNHNV and CDR2 YYDKDF (reference sequence). The CDR3 totals 17 residues. CDR3 loop: CATSRDLGLAGVYEQYF. The DNA for the CDR3 is TGTGCCACCAGCAGAGATTTAGGCCTAGCGGGAGTCTACGAGCAGTACTTC.

This clone has only a few counts. V is TRBV27 and J is TRBJ2-7, with a weak D call TRBD1 (6 bases). The CDR3 covers 11 residues. Trimming took off 7 bases at V and 3 bases at J, with 7 bases between the two ends. Per the germline V gene, CDR1 is MNHEY and CDR2 is SMNVEV (reference sequence). The CDR3 loop is CASKDSYEQYF. CDR3 bases: TGTGCCAGCAAGGACAGCTACGAGCAGTACTTC.

The V and J genes are TRBV7-3 and TRBJ2-3, with D perhaps TRBD2 (6 bases). Trimming shortened V by 1 base and J by 0 bases, and 11 bases separated the two germline ends. Germline-derived CDR1 and CDR2 are SGHTA and FQGTGA. This CDR3 is 16 amino acids long. The CDR3 loop is CASSLRASASTDTQYF. The CDR3 nucleotides read TGTGCCAGCAGCTTAAGGGCTAGCGCTAGCACAGATACGCAGTATTTT.

DNA of the CDR3: TGTGCCAGTAGTGACGGGATCGGGCATGAAAAACTGTTTTTT. It specifies CASSDGIGHEKLFF. The chain carries TRBV19 and TRBJ1-4; D remains unclear. The CDR3 is 14 amino acids. Germline lookup yields CDR1 LNHDA and CDR2 SQIVND (reference sequence). Trimming cost V 5 bases and J 6 bases, with 13 bases left between them. Full variable domain (remainder filled in from reference TRBV19 and TRBJ1-4): DGGITQSPKYLFRKEGQNVTLSCEQNLNHDAMYWYRQDPGQGLRLIYYSQIVNDFQKGDIAEGYSVSREKKESFPLTVTSAQKNPTAFYLCASSDGIGHEKLFFGSGTQLSVL.

This chain joins TRBV6-5 and TRBJ2-6; 7 bases are shared with TRBD1. This CDR3 comprises 15 residues. Trimming took 1 base from V and 10 from J; bases not matched to a gene: 7. In germline, CDR1 is MNHEY, CDR2 SVGAGI. The CDR3 sequence is CASSYYAGTENVLTF. For the CDR3, the DNA is TGTGCCAGCAGTTACTACGCCGGGACAGAAAACGTCCTGACTTTC.

About this clone: Mismatch with germline at one junction end may stem from a read error. This rearrangement joins TRBV18 to TRBJ2-5; unclear D gene. The CDR3 runs to 15 residues. Germline V gene sequence: CDR1 KGHSH, CDR2 LQKENI. CDR3 nucleotide sequence: TGTGCCAGCTCGCCACAAGCCGGGTCTCAAGAGACCCAGTACTTC. Translated, it gives CASSPQAGSQETQYF. The full variable domain, in which reference TRBV18 and TRBJ2-5 provide the parts outside the CDR3, is NAGVMQNPRHLVRRRGQEARLRCSPMKGHSHVYWYRQLPEEGLKFMVYLQKENIIDESGMPKERFSAEFPKEGPSILRIQQVVRGDSAAYFCASSPQAGSQETQYFGPGTRLLVL.

J is TRBJ2-7 and V is TRBV30; 7 bases agree with TRBD2. The V segment lost 4 bases and the J segment 7 bases; nucleotides outside the gene matches: 10. The CDR3 sequence is 13 residues long. Germline CDR1 GTSNPN, CDR2 SVGIG (reference sequence). Here the CDR3 DNA reads TGTGCCTGGATGGTCGGGCCGGGAGGAGAGCAGTACTTC. It is translated as CAWMVGPGGEQYF. Drawing the rest from reference TRBV30 and TRBJ2-7, the complete variable domain is SQTIHQWPATLVQPVGSPLSLECTVEGTSNPNLYWYRQAAGRGLQLLFYSVGIGQISSEVPQNLSASRPQDRQFILSSKKLLLSDSGFYLCAWMVGPGGEQYFGPGTRLTVT.

This chain links TRBV19 with TRBJ1-5; 12 bases map to TRBD1. Germline loops: CDR1 LNHDA, CDR2 SQIVND (reference sequence). The junction had 10 bases not matched to a gene; V was cut back by 7 bases and J by 9 bases. The CDR3 loop spans 15 amino acids. The chain's CDR3 is CASKTTGTGGPPQHF. The CDR3 DNA reads as TGTGCCAGTAAAACCACCGGGACAGGGGGCCCGCCCCAGCATTTT. Full variable domain (remainder filled in from reference TRBV19 and TRBJ1-5): DGGITQSPKYLFRKEGQNVTLSCEQNLNHDAMYWYRQDPGQGLRLIYYSQIVNDFQKGDIAEGYSVSREKKESFPLTVTSAQKNPTAFYLCASKTTGTGGPPQHFGDGTRLSIL.

Only one count was recorded for this clone. CDR3 in DNA: TGCAGCGTTGAGGGGGGACTAGCGGGAGCTTACGAGCAGTACTTC. Its protein product is CSVEGGLAGAYEQYF. J is TRBJ2-7 and V is TRBV29-1, with TRBD2 identical over 14 bases. This CDR3 is 15 amino acids long. Germline V gene lookup returns CDR1 SQVTM and CDR2 ANQGSEA. V was pared by 3 bases and J by 4 bases, with 5 bases of the junction left unmatched.

The chain joins TRBV12-3 or TRBV12-4 to TRBJ2-1; 8 bases agree with TRBD2. The junction had 5 bases not matched to a gene; V was cut back by 1 base and J by 12 bases. CDR3 length: 13 residues. The CDR3 region is CASSLELGTRQFF. The CDR3 region has the DNA TGTGCCAGCAGTTTAGAACTCGGGACTAGGCAGTTCTTC.

The chain is built from TRBV15 and TRBJ1-1, with D unresolved. Between the trimmed V and J ends, which lost 1 base and 3 bases, there was a span of 18 bases. There are 17 residues in the CDR3. Germline V CDR1 and CDR2: LNHNV, YYDKDF (reference sequence). The CDR3 nucleotides read TGTGCCACCAGCAGAGGAACCAGAAGGTTTGAGGACACTGAAGCTTTCTTT. It codes for CATSRGTRRFEDTEAFF.

V and J are TRBV28 and TRBJ1-5; D unresolved. Deletions cut 3 bases from V and 1 base from J, with 7 bases between. Germline V gene lookup returns CDR1 MDHEN and CDR2 SYDVKM. The CDR3 has 14 residues. The chain's CDR3 is CASSFLASNQPQHF. In DNA, the CDR3 is TGTGCCAGCAGTTTCTTGGCCAGCAATCAGCCCCAGCATTTT.

V usage is TRBV29-1 and J usage is TRBJ2-5; TRBD2 agrees at 11 bases. The CDR3 covers 14 residues. The V gene end was trimmed by 4 bases and the J gene end by 3 bases; junction bases not matched to a gene: 4. Looked up from germline, CDR1 is SQVTM and CDR2 is ANQGSEA. In nucleotides, the CDR3 is TGCAGCGTTGGCGGGACTAGCGGTAAAGAGACCCAGTACTTC. It codes for CSVGGTSGKETQYF.

The chain carries TRBV7-6 and TRBJ2-3, with 11 bases matching TRBD2. Germline-derived CDR1 and CDR2 are SGHVS and FNYEAQ. The CDR3 covers 19 residues. V was pared by 2 bases and J by 4 bases, with 14 bases of the junction left unmatched. CDR3: CASSLSSTLAGGPADTQYF. CDR3 coding DNA: TGTGCCAGCAGCTTATCCAGTACTTTAGCGGGAGGGCCCGCAGATACGCAGTATTTT.